Shown below are 12 T cell receptor beta chains from a single sample sequenced in a study of blood T cells in healthy people across ages. A second PCR of 7 to 11 cycles used a sample-barcoded 5' primer and a J-beta primer mix. One entry per CDR3 protein results from TCRdb running MiXCR on the 5' RACE reads. The data contain over 500,000 distinct CDR3 sequences, roughly half of them seen just once; the ten biggest clones take up around an eighth. Sequencing was carried out using blood. These receptors all come from an elderly woman in good health.

This clonotype was observed at least ten times. This chain links TRBV12-3 or TRBV12-4 with TRBJ2-7; TRBD1 agrees at 9 bases. This CDR3 is built from 14 residues. Trimming removed 5 bases from V and 3 bases from J; junction bases left unmatched: 5. The CDR3 DNA sequence: TGTGCCAGCAGTGGGGGGACAGGGCTCTACGAGCAGTACTTC. The encoded protein is CASSGGTGLYEQYF.

This clonotype was observed many times. The V and J genes are TRBV4-2 and TRBJ2-1, with 11 bases identical to TRBD2. This CDR3 spans 15 amino acids. J was trimmed by 6 bases and V by 0 bases; bases with no gene match: 1. Germline V gives CDR1 LGHNA, CDR2 YNFKEQ. The CDR3 bases are TGTGCCAGCAGCCAAGATAGCGGGGGGGCCAATGAGCAGTTCTTC. Its translation is CASSQDSGGANEQFF.

This clonotype has at least ten counts. The chain has TRBV12-3 or TRBV12-4 and TRBJ1-2; D is undetermined. This CDR3 spans 12 amino acids. V dropped 3 bases and J dropped 5 bases, with 7 bases sitting between them. Written as DNA, the CDR3 is TGTGCCAGCAGTTTTCGGGAATATGGCTACACCTTC. Encoded protein: CASSFREYGYTF.

This clonotype has just a few counts. The chain employs TRBV29-1 and TRBJ1-2; 9 nucleotides line up with TRBD1. The CDR3 has 14 residues. Looked up from germline, CDR1 is SQVTM and CDR2 is ANQGSEA. The trim removed 5 bases at V and 8 bases at J, leaving 12 bases unmatched. The DNA of the CDR3 is TGCAGCGTTTTCCGCGGACAGGGGATTCCGGGCTACACCTTC. It is translated as CSVFRGQGIPGYTF.

Written as DNA, the CDR3 is TGTGCCAGCAGCCGCCCCAGGGGGGAATTCAATGAGCAGTACTTC. This sequence encodes CASSRPRGEFNEQYF. The rearrangement joins TRBV6-2 or TRBV6-3 to TRBJ2-1; D might be TRBD1 (7 bases). The DNA matches TRBJ2-7 better at its end, which makes the J call doubtful. The V gene's germline CDR1 is MNHEY and CDR2 SVGEGT. This CDR3 is 15 amino acids long.

V is TRBV27 and J is TRBJ2-7; D possibly matches TRBD1 or TRBD2 (5 bases each). CDR3 length equals 14 residues. Trimming stripped 1 base from V and 1 base from J, with 8 bases between. Per germline, CDR1 MNHEY and CDR2 SMNVEV (reference sequence). CDR3 coding DNA: TGTGCCAGCAGTTTATATGGGGGATCCTACGAGCAGTACTTC. Protein sequence: CASSLYGGSYEQYF.

The chain employs TRBV20-1 and TRBJ1-2; 7 nucleotides match TRBD1. V shed 0 bases, J shed 0 bases, and the junction held 1 base outside the gene matches. CDR3 length: 14 residues. Germline loops: CDR1 DFQATT, CDR2 SNEGSKA (reference sequence). Written as DNA, the CDR3 is TGCAGTGCTAGAGAGGGGACAGCTAACTATGGCTACACCTTC. It yields the protein CSAREGTANYGYTF.

The chain has TRBV28 and TRBJ2-1, with 7 bases matching TRBD2. Germline CDR1 and CDR2: MDHEN and SYDVKM. The CDR3 runs 16 residues. V dropped 7 bases and J dropped 4; count of bases not matched to a gene: 13. The CDR3 loop is CASTSLGSSGYNEQFF. In DNA, the CDR3 is TGTGCCAGCACTTCCCTGGGGTCTAGCGGATACAATGAGCAGTTCTTC. Drawing the rest from reference TRBV28 and TRBJ2-1, the complete variable domain is DVKVTQSSRYLVKRTGEKVFLECVQDMDHENMFWYRQDPGLGLRLIYFSYDVKMKEKGDIPEGYSVSREKKERFSLILESASTNQTSMYLCASTSLGSSGYNEQFFGPGTRLTVL.

V gene TRBV6-5 combines with J gene TRBJ1-2; 9 bases are shared with TRBD1. CDR1 MNHEY and CDR2 SVGAGI come from the germline V gene. V shed 4 bases, J shed 4 bases, and the junction held 7 bases outside the gene matches. The CDR3 runs to 15 residues. The CDR3 region has the DNA TGTGCCAGCAGTTCTGGGACAGGGAGCATCTATGGCTACACCTTC. This codes for CASSSGTGSIYGYTF.

The chain carries TRBV13 and TRBJ1-5; 8 bases fit TRBD1. The CDR3 contains 14 residues. In germline, CDR1 is PRHDT, CDR2 FYEKMQ (reference sequence). The ends lost 5 bases at V and 4 bases at J; junction bases unmatched: 4. CDR3 coding DNA: TGTGCCAGCAGCCAACGACAGGGGAATCAGCCCCAGCATTTT. It specifies CASSQRQGNQPQHF.

The sample holds a few counts of this clonotype. The rearrangement joins TRBV28 to TRBJ2-7; 7 nucleotides align to TRBD1. This CDR3 region has 15 residues. Germline values: CDR1 MDHEN, CDR2 SYDVKM. With 6 bases clipped from V and 0 bases from J, the junction kept 8 bases outside the gene matches. CDR3 in amino acids: CASRSPGTVSYEQYF. Written as DNA, the CDR3 is TGTGCCAGCAGATCCCCCGGGACAGTCTCCTACGAGCAGTACTTC.

The table lists this clonotype with many counts. The gene calls are TRBV27 and TRBJ2-5; D may be TRBD1 or TRBD2 (5 bases each). Looked up from germline, CDR1 is MNHEY and CDR2 is SMNVEV (reference sequence). The CDR3 totals 15 residues. The germline V and J ends were trimmed by 5 bases and 10 bases, with 23 bases remaining between them. CDR3 bases: TGTGCCAGCAGTCCTACCGGGACCACACAATGGGTCCAGTACTTC. This gives the protein CASSPTGTTQWVQYF.